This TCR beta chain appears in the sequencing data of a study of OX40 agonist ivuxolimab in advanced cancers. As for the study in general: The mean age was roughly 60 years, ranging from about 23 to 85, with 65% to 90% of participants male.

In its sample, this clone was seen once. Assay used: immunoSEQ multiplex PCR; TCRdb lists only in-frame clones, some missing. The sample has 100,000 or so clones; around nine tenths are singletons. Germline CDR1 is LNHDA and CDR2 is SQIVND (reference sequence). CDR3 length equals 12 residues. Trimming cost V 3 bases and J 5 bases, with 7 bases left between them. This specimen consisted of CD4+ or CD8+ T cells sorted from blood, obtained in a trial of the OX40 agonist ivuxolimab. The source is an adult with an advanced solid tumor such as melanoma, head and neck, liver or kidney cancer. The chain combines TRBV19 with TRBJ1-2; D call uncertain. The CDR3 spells CASSMLGYGYTF. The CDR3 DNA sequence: TGTGCCAGTAGTATGCTTGGTTATGGCTACACCTTC.